A selection of T cell receptor beta chains follows, all from one sample in a study of T cell responses to AZD1222 COVID-19 vaccine. The protocol was immunoSEQ multiplex PCR, while the TCRdb copy is restricted to in-frame clones and leaves out a portion. The table records more than 95,000 clones, 88% of them present only once. Sample: peripheral blood, taken on day 0 of AZD1222 vaccination. The receptors originated from an adult in good health. CDR3s include the opening cysteine and the closing phenylalanine or tryptophan. Fields, in order: clone size, D gene, J gene, V gene, CDR3 protein, CDR3 DNA. The D gene is left open where the match is weak. Not all rows give a size; the values are once, few, many and, for expanded clones, a class.

- - TRBJ2-7 TRBV18 CASSRGDWYEQYF TGTGCCAGCTCGAGAGGGGATTGGTACGAGCAGTACTTC
- TRBD2 TRBJ2-3 TRBV5-1 CASSFMTSGRGSDTQYF TGCGCCAGCAGCTTCATGACTAGCGGGAGGGGGTCAGATACGCAGTATTTT
- - TRBJ1-3 TRBV25-1 CASSERAFSGNTIYF TGTGCCAGCAGTGAAAGGGCGTTCTCTGGAAACACCATATATTTT
few - TRBJ2-1 TRBV4-3 CASSQAFSDYNDEQFF TGCGCCAGCAGCCAAGCTTTCAGCGATTATAACGATGAGCAGTTCTTC
- TRBD1 TRBJ2-3 TRBV3-1/TRBV3-2 CASSRTGWFTDTQYF TGTGCCAGCAGCCGGACAGGGTGGTTCACAGATACGCAGTATTTT
- - TRBJ2-1 TRBV7-3 CASSLNGGNEQFF TGTGCCAGCAGCTTAAACGGGGGCAATGAGCAGTTCTTC
- - TRBJ2-2 TRBV7-2 CASSLELGSGELFF TGTGCCAGCAGCTTAGAGCTGGGCTCCGGGGAGCTGTTTTTT
- - TRBJ1-1 TRBV19 CASSHFTRPEAFF TGTGCCAGTAGTCATTTCACCCGCCCTGAAGCTTTCTTT
- TRBD2 TRBJ2-1 TRBV25-1 CASSGLAGGYNEQFF TGTGCCAGCAGTGGTTTGGCGGGGGGCTACAATGAGCAGTTCTTC
few TRBD2 TRBJ2-5 TRBV5-1 CASGGLAGAQETQYF TGCGCCAGCGGGGGGCTAGCGGGCGCCCAAGAGACCCAGTACTTC
few - TRBJ2-3 TRBV4-3 CASSFARGQDTQYF TGCGCCAGCAGCTTCGCTAGGGGCCAAGATACGCAGTATTTT
- - TRBJ1-2 TRBV30 CAWRGRGNGYTF TGTGCCTGGAGAGGCAGGGGTAACGGCTACACCTTC
few TRBD1 TRBJ1-3 TRBV10-2 CASSATGDGNTIYF TGCGCCAGCAGTGCGACAGGGGACGGAAACACCATATATTTT
few TRBD2 TRBJ2-3 TRBV7-9 CASSSRLAGSTDTQYF TGTGCCAGCAGCTCCAGACTAGCGGGAAGCACAGATACGCAGTATTTT